This T cell receptor beta chain was recovered during a study of blood T cell repertoires in COVID-19. The assay was immunoSEQ multiplex PCR, and TCRdb's table has in-frame clones only and misses some. The sample lists under 55,000 clones; approximately 80% were seen once. The germline CDR1 and CDR2 sequences are MDHEN and SYDVKM. The CDR3 consists of 13 residues. V shed 3 bases and J shed 3 bases, with 6 bases lying between them. The sample was peripheral blood. The sequence came from a man between 65 and 85 years old with acute or convalescent COVID-19. This rearrangement joins TRBV28 to TRBJ2-1, with a weak D call TRBD2 (5 bases). This CDR3 is CASSFSGYNEQFF. As DNA, the CDR3 is TGTGCCAGCAGTTTCAGCGGCTACAATGAGCAGTTCTTC. The complete variable domain, with remaining parts taken from reference TRBV28 and TRBJ2-1, reads DVKVTQSSRYLVKRTGEKVFLECVQDMDHENMFWYRQDPGLGLRLIYFSYDVKMKEKGDIPEGYSVSREKKERFSLILESASTNQTSMYLCASSFSGYNEQFFGPGTRLTVL.